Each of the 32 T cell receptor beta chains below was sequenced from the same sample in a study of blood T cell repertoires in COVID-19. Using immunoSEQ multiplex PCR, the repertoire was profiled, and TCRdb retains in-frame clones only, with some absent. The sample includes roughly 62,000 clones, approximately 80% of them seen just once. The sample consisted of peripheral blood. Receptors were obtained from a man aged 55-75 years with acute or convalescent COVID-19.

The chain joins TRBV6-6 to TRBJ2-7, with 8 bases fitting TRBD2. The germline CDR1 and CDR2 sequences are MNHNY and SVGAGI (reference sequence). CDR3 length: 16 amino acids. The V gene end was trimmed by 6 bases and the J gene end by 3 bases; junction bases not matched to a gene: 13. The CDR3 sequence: CASRNLPIAGLYEQYF. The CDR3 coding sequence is TGTGCCAGCAGGAATCTTCCGATAGCGGGACTCTACGAGCAGTACTTC.

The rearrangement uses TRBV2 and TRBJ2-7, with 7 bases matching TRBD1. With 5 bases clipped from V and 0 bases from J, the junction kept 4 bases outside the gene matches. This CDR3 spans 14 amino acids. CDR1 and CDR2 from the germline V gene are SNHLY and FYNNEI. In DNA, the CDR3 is TGTGCCAGCAGTAGACAGGGCTTCTCCTACGAGCAGTACTTC. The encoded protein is CASSRQGFSYEQYF.

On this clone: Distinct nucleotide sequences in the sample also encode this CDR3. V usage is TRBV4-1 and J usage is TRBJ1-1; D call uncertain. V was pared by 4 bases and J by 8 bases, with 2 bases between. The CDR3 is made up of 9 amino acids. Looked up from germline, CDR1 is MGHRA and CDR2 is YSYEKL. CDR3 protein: CASSPEAFF. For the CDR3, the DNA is TGCGCCAGCAGCCCGGAAGCTTTCTTT.

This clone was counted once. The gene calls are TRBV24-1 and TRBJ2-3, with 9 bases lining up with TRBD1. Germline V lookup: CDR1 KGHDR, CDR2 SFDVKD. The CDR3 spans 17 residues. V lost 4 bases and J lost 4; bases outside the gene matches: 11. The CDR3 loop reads CATSDPWGTGSPDTQYF. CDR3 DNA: TGTGCCACCAGTGACCCTTGGGGGACAGGGAGTCCAGATACGCAGTATTTT.

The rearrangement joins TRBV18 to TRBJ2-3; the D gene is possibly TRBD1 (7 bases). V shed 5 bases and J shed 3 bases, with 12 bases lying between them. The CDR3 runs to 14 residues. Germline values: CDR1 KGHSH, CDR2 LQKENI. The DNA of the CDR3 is TGTGCCAGCTCAACACAGGGGAGGACAGATACGCAGTATTTT. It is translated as CASSTQGRTDTQYF.

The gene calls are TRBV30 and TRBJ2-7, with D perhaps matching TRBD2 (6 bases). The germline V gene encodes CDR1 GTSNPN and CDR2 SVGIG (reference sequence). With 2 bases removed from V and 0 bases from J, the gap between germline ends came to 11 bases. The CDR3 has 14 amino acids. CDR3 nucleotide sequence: TGTGCCTGGAGTTCTGGGACTTTCTCCTACGAGCAGTACTTC. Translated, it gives CAWSSGTFSYEQYF.

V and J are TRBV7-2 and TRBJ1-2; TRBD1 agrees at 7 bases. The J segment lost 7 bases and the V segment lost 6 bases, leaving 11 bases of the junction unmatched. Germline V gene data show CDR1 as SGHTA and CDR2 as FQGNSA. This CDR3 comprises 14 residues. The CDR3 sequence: CASSQGGQSRGYTF. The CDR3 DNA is TGTGCCAGCAGTCAAGGGGGACAGAGTCGTGGCTACACCTTC.

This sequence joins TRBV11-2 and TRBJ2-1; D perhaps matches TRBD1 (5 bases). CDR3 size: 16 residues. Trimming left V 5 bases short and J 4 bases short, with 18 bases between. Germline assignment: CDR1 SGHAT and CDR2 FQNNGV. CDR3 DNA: TGTGCCAGCAGCCAGGGTCGTACCGTCAAATACAATGAGCAGTTCTTC. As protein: CASSQGRTVKYNEQFF.

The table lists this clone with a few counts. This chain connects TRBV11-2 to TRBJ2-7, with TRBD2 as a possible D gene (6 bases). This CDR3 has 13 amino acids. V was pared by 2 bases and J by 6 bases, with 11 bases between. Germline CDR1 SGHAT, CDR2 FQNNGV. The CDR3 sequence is CASSLPAGIEQYF. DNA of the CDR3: TGTGCCAGCAGCTTACCGGCGGGGATCGAGCAGTACTTC. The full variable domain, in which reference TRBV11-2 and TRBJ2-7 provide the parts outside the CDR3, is EAGVAQSPRYKIIEKRQSVAFWCNPISGHATLYWYQQILGQGPKLLIQFQNNGVVDDSQLPKDRFSAERLKGVDSTLKIQPAKLEDSAVYLCASSLPAGIEQYFGPGTRLTVT.

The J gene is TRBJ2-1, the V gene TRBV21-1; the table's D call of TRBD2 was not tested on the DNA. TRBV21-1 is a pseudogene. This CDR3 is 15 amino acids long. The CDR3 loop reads CASSNRTSGYNEQFF. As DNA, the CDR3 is TGTGCCAGCAGCAATAGGACTAGCGGGTACAATGAGCAGTTCTTC.

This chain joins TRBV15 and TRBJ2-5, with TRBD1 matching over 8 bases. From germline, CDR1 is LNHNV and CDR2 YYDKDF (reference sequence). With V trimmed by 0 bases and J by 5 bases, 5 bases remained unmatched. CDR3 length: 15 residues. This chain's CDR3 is CATSRDYRGMETQYF. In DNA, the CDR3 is TGTGCCACCAGCAGAGATTACAGGGGGATGGAGACCCAGTACTTC.

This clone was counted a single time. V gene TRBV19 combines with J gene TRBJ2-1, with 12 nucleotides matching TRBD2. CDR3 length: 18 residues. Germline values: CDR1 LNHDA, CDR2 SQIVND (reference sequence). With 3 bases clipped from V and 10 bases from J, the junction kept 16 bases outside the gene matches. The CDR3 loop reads CASSIPKRRTSGKEEQFF. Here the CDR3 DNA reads TGTGCCAGTAGTATTCCCAAGAGGCGGACTAGCGGGAAAGAGGAGCAGTTCTTC. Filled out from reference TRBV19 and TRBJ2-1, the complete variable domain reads DGGITQSPKYLFRKEGQNVTLSCEQNLNHDAMYWYRQDPGQGLRLIYYSQIVNDFQKGDIAEGYSVSREKKESFPLTVTSAQKNPTAFYLCASSIPKRRTSGKEEQFFGPGTRLTVL.

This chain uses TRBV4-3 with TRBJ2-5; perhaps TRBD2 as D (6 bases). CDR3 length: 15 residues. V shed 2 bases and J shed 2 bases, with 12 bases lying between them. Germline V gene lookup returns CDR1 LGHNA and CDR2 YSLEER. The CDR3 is CASSQRGGTQETQYF. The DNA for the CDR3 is TGCGCCAGCAGCCAACGTGGCGGGACGCAAGAGACCCAGTACTTC.

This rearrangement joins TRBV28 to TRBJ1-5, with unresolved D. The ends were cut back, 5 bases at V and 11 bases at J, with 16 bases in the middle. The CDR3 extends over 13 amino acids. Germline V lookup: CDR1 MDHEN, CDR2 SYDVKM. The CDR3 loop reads CASSLPPPASQHF. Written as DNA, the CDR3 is TGTGCCAGCAGTCTCCCGCCCCCCGCGTCCCAGCATTTT.

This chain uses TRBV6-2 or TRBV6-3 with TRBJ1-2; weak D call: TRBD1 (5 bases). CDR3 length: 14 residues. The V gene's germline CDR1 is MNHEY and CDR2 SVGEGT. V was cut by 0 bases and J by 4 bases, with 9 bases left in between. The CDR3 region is CASSYSIQGYGYTF. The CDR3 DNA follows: TGTGCCAGCAGTTACTCGATCCAGGGCTATGGCTACACCTTC.

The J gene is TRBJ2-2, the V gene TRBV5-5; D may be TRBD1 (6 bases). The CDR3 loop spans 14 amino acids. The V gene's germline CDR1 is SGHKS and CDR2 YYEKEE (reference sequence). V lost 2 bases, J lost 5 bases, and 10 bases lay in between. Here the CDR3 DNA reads TGTGCCAGCAGCTTACTAGGGGGAACCGGGGAGCTGTTTTTT. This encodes CASSLLGGTGELFF.

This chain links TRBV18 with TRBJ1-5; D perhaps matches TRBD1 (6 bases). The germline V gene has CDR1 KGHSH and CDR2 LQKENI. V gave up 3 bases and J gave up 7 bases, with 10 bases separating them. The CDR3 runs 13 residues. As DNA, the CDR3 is TGTGCCAGCTCACCGAAGGGGGAGCAGCCCCAGCATTTT. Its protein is CASSPKGEQPQHF.

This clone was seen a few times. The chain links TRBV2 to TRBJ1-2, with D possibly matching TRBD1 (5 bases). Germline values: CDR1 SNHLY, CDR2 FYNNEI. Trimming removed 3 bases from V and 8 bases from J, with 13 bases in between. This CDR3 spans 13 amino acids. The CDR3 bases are TGTGCCAGCAGTGAGTGGGGCAGCTCCGGCTACACCTTC. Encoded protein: CASSEWGSSGYTF.

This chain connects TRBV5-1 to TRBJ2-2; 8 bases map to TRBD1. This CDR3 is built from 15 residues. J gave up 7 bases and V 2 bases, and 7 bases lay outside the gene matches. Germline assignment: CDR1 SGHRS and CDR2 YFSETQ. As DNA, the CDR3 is TGCGCCAGCAGCTTTACGCAGGGGGCCGTCGGGGAGCTGTTTTTT. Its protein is CASSFTQGAVGELFF.

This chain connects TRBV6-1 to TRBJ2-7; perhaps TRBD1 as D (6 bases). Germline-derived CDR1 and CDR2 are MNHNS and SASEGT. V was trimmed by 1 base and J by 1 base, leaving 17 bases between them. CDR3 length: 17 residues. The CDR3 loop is CASSEEGGGWTSYEQYF. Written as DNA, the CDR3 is TGTGCCAGCAGTGAAGAAGGGGGTGGTTGGACATCCTACGAGCAGTACTTC.

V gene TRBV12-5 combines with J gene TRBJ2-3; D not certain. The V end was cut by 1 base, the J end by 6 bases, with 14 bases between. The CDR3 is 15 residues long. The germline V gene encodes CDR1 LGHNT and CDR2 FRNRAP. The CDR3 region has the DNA TGTGCTAGTGGTTTGGGCCTCACAGAAACGGATACGCAGTATTTT. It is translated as CASGLGLTETDTQYF.

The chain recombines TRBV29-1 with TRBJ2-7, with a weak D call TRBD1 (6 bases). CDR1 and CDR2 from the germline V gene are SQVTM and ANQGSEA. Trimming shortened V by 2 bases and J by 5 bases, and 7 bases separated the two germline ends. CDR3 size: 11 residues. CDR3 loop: CSVEQGNEQYF. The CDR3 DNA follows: TGCAGCGTTGAACAGGGGAACGAGCAGTACTTC.

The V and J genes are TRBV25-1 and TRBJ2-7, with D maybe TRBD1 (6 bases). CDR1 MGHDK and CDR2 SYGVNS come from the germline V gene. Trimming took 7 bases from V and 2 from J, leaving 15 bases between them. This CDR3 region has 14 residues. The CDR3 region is CASIWRQAAYEQYF. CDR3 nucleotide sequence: TGTGCCAGCATTTGGAGACAGGCAGCCTACGAGCAGTACTTC.

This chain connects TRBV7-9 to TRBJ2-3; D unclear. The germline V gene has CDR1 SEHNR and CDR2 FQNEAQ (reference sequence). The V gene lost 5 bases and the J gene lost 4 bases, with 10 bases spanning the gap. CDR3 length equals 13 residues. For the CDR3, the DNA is TGTGCCAGCAGCGCGCGAGGTCCAGATACGCAGTATTTT. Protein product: CASSARGPDTQYF.

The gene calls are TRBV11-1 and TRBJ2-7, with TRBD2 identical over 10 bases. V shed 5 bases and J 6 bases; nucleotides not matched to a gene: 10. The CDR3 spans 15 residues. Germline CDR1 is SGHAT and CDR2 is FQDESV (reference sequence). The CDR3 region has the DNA TGTGCCAGCAGCCAAAGCGGGAGGGCCCGCGCCGAGCAGTACTTC. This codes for CASSQSGRARAEQYF.

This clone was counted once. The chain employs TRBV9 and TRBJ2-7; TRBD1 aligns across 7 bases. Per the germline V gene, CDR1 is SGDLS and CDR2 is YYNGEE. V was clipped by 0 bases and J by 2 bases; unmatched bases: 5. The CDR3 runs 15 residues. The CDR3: CASSVEQGFPYEQYF. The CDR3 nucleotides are TGTGCCAGCAGCGTAGAACAGGGGTTCCCCTACGAGCAGTACTTC.

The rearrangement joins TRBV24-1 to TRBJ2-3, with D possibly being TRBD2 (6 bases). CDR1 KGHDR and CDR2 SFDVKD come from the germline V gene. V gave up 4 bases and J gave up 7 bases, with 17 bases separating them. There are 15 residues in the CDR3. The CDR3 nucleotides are TGTGCCACCAGTGAAGTGAGGGAGGCTGTTAATACGCAGTATTTT. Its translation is CATSEVREAVNTQYF.

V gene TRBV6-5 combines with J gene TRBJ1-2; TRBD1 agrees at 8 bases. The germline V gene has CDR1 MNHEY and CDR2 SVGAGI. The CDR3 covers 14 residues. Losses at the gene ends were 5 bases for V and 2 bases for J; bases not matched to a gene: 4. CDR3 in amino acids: CASSQQGVNYGYTF. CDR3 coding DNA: TGTGCCAGCAGTCAACAGGGGGTGAACTATGGCTACACCTTC.

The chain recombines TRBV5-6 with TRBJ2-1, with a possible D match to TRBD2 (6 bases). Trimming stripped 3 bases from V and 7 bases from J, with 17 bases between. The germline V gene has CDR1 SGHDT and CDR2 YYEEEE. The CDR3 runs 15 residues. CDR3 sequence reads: CASSWGTGRGNEQFF. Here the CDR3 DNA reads TGTGCCAGCAGCTGGGGGACCGGGAGAGGGAATGAGCAGTTCTTC.

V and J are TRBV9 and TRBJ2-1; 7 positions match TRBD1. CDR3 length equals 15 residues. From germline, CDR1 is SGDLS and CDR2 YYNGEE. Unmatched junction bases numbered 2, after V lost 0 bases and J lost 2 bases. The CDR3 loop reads CASSVDRGPYNEQFF. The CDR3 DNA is TGTGCCAGCAGCGTAGATAGGGGGCCCTACAATGAGCAGTTCTTC.

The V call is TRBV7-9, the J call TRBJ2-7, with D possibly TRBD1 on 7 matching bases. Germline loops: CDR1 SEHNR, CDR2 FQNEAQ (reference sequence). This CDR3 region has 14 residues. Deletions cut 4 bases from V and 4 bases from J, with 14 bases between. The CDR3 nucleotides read TGTGCCAGCAGCTCCACGACAGGGAGGTACGAGCAGTACTTC. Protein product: CASSSTTGRYEQYF.

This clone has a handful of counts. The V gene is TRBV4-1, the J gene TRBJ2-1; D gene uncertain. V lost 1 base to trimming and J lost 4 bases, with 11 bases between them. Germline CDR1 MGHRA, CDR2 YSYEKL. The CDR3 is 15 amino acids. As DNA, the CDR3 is TGCGCCAGCAGCCAAGGTGGCGGAAAGTACAATGAGCAGTTCTTC. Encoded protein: CASSQGGGKYNEQFF.